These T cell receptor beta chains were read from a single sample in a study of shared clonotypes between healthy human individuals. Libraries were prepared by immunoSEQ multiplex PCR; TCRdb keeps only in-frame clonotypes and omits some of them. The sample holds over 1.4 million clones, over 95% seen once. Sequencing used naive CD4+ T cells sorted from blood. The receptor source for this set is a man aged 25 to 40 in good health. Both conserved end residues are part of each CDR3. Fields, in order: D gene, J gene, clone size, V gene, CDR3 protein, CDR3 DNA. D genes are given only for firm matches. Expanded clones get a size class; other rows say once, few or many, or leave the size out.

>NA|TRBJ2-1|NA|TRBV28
CASSLGGSTYNEQFF
TGTGCCAGCAGTTTGGGCGGATCTACCTACAATGAGCAGTTCTTC
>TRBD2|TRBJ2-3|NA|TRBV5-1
CASSRETSGNTDTQYF
TGCGCCAGCAGCCGGGAGACTAGCGGGAACACAGATACGCAGTATTTT
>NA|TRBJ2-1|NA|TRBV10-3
CAISELKGRRGEQFF
TGTGCCATCAGTGAGTTGAAGGGGAGGCGTGGTGAGCAGTTCTTC
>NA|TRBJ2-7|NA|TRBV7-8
CASSQGGWGLGYEQYF
TGTGCCAGCAGCCAAGGCGGGTGGGGGTTGGGATACGAGCAGTACTTC
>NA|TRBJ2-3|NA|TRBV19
CASSRVAGLDTQYF
TGTGCCAGTAGTAGGGTAGCTGGGTTGGATACGCAGTATTTT
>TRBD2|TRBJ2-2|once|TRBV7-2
CASSRRTSPSGELFF
TGTGCCAGCAGCCGTCGGACTAGCCCATCCGGGGAGCTGTTTTTT
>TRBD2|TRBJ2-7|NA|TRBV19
CASSMRRLAGGTHYEQYF
TGTGCCAGTAGTATGAGACGACTAGCGGGAGGGACCCACTACGAGCAGTACTTC
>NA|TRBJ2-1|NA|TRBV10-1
CASSGANEQFF
TGCGCCAGCAGTGGAGCAAATGAGCAGTTCTTC
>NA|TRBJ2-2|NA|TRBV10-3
CAISLTQGANTGELFF
TGTGCCATCAGCCTTACACAGGGCGCGAACACCGGGGAGCTGTTTTTT
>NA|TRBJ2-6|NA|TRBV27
CASSFRGSLSGANVLTF
TGTGCCAGCAGTTTCCGGGGGAGCCTCTCTGGGGCCAACGTCCTGACTTTC
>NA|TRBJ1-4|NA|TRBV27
CASSSPLNEKLFF
TGTGCCAGCAGTTCCCCCCTTAATGAAAAACTGTTTTTT
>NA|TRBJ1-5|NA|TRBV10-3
CAISESGGRQPQHF
TGTGCCATCAGTGAGTCAGGGGGTCGGCAGCCCCAGCATTTT
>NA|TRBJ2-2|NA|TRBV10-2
CASSLIPRGAGELFF
TGCGCCAGCAGTTTAATTCCCAGGGGCGCCGGGGAGCTGTTTTTT
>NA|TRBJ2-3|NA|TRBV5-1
CASGATHTDTQYF
TGCGCCAGTGGGGCCACGCACACAGATACGCAGTATTTT
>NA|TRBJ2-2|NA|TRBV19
CASRSSPATGELFF
TGTGCCAGTAGATCGTCACCCGCCACCGGGGAGCTGTTTTTT
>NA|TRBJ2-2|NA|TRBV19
CASSIGSNTGELFF
TGTGCCAGTAGTATCGGGTCGAACACCGGGGAGCTGTTTTTT
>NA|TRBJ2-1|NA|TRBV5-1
CASSSSGHNEQFF
TGCGCCAGCAGCTCATCAGGGCACAATGAGCAGTTCTTC
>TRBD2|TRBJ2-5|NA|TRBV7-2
CASSSTSHGETQYF
TGTGCCAGCAGCTCGACTAGCCATGGAGAGACCCAGTACTTC
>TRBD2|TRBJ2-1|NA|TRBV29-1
CSVAGTSGDSSYNEQFF
TGCAGCGTCGCAGGGACTAGCGGGGACAGCTCCTACAATGAGCAGTTCTTC
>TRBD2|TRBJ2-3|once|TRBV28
CASSSRLARSSTDTQYF
TGTGCCAGCAGTTCCCGACTAGCGCGTAGTAGCACAGATACGCAGTATTTT
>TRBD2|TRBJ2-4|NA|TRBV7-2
CASSLTGLAGSGYF
TGTGCCAGCAGCCTAACGGGACTAGCGGGATCCGGGTACTTC
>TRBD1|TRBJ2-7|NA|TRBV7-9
CASGDRGAYEQYF
TGTGCCAGCGGCGACAGGGGCGCATACGAGCAGTACTTC
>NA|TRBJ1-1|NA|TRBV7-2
CASSLKQAQTEAFF
TGTGCCAGCAGCTTAAAGCAGGCCCAAACTGAAGCTTTCTTT
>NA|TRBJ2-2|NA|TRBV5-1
CASSLSAPNTGELFF
TGCGCCAGCAGCTTGAGCGCTCCGAACACCGGGGAGCTGTTTTTT
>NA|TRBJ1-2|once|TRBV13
CASSLGGGGFYGYTF
TGTGCCAGCAGCTTAGGTGGGGGAGGATTTTATGGCTACACCTTC
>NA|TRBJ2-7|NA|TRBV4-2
CASSQEWSRGHEQYF
TGTGCCAGCAGCCAAGAATGGAGCCGGGGCCACGAGCAGTACTTC
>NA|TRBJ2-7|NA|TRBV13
CASSSGTRRSYEQYF
TGTGCCAGCAGCTCCGGGACACGCCGTTCCTACGAGCAGTACTTC
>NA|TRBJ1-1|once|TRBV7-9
CASSFSTGSRVNTEAFF
TGTGCCAGCAGCTTTAGTACAGGGAGTAGGGTGAACACTGAAGCTTTCTTT
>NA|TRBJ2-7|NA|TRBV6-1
CASSGAGGGPDEQYF
TGTGCCAGCAGTGGGGCAGGGGGGGGACCTGACGAGCAGTACTTC
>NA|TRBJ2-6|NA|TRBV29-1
CSVGRDPSGANVLTF
TGCAGCGTAGGCCGGGACCCCTCCGGGGCCAACGTCCTGACTTTC
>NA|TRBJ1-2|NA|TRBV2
CASAPNYGYTF
TGTGCCAGCGCCCCCAACTATGGCTACACCTTC
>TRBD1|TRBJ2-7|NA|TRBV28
CASSLRQGTGHEQYF
TGTGCCAGCAGCCTTAGACAGGGAACCGGCCACGAGCAGTACTTC
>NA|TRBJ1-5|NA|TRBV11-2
CASSLGRVTDQPQHF
TGTGCCAGCAGCTTAGGCAGGGTAACCGATCAGCCCCAGCATTTT
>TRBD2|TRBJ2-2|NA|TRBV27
CASSLFSGTPGELFF
TGTGCCAGCAGTTTGTTTAGCGGGACCCCCGGGGAGCTGTTTTTT
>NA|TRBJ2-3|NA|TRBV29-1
CSVVDPWGSSTDTQYF
TGCAGCGTTGTTGACCCTTGGGGGTCTAGCACAGATACGCAGTATTTT
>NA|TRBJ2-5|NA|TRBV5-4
CASSFGAYKGETQYF
TGTGCCAGCAGCTTCGGGGCTTATAAGGGGGAGACCCAGTACTTC
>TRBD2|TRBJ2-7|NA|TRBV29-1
CSVRRAGAGYEQYF
TGCAGCGTTAGGCGAGCGGGAGCGGGATACGAGCAGTACTTC
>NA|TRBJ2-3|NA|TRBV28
CASSLLDGPGRTDTQYF
TGTGCCAGCAGTTTATTAGATGGCCCTGGACGGACAGATACGCAGTATTTT
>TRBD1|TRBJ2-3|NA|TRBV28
CASSFRQGADTQYF
TGTGCCAGCAGTTTCCGACAGGGGGCAGATACGCAGTATTTT
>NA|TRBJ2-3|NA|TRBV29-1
CSVVNGPDTQYF
TGCAGCGTTGTTAACGGCCCAGATACGCAGTATTTT
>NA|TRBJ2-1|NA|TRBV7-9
CASSLVRQSSYNEQFF
TGTGCCAGCAGCTTAGTTCGGCAGAGCTCCTACAATGAGCAGTTCTTC
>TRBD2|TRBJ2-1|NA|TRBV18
CASSLAGLAVYNEQFF
TGTGCCAGCTCACTAGCGGGACTAGCGGTATACAATGAGCAGTTCTTC
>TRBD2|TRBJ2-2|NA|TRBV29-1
CSVGGGRAPGELFF
TGCAGCGTTGGGGGCGGGAGGGCCCCCGGGGAGCTGTTTTTT
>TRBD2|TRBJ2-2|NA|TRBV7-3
CASSPTSGRGPGELFF
TGTGCCAGCAGCCCTACTAGCGGGAGGGGTCCCGGGGAGCTGTTTTTT
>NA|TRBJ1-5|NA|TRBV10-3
CAISEGRVFNQPQHF
TGTGCCATCAGTGAGGGCAGGGTCTTCAATCAGCCCCAGCATTTT
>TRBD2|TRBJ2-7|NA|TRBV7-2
CASSSLAGGRMYF
TGTGCCAGCAGCTCATTAGCGGGAGGGCGTATGTACTTC
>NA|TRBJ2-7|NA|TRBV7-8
CASSQLNEQYF
TGTGCCAGCAGCCAGCTCAACGAGCAGTACTTC
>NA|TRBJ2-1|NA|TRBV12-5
CASGLVVSEVVYNEQFF
TGTGCTAGTGGTTTGGTAGTTTCGGAAGTAGTATACAATGAGCAGTTCTTC
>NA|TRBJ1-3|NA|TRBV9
CASSVQANSGNTIYF
TGTGCCAGCAGCGTACAGGCAAACTCTGGAAACACCATATATTTT
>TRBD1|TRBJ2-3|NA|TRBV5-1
CASSFGTGGMNTQYF
TGCGCCAGCAGCTTTGGGACAGGGGGTATGAATACGCAGTATTTT